The following is a T cell receptor beta chain sequence with its context. Its antigen remains unidentified. This specimen comes from a study of blood T cells in healthy people across ages. Overall study findings and caveats: Correlation between TCR beta diversity and naive T cell percentage was strong. Reliance upon unsorted PBMCs precluded definitive naive versus antigen-experienced comparison.

Each donor was a healthy Caucasian individual from Russia, aged about 6 to 90. Then a second PCR, running about 7 to 11 cycles, was carried out with a sample-barcoded 5' primer and a J-beta primer mix. TCRdb recomputed calls from the 5' RACE reads with MiXCR, one row per CDR3 protein. The table lists approximately 1.5 million distinct CDR3 sequences, approximately 43% of them singletons. The germline V gene encodes CDR1 SGHRS and CDR2 YFSETQ. Trimming stripped 0 bases from V and 5 bases from J, with 24 bases between. The CDR3 is 19 residues long. The TCR originated in a woman aged 18-29 years in good health. Sequencing was performed on blood. The chain carries TRBV5-1 and TRBJ2-1; D might be TRBD2 (6 bases). The DNA for the CDR3 is TGCGCCAGCAGCTTGGGATGGCGGAGGCGGGACCCAAAAGACAATGAGCAGTTCTTC. This codes for CASSLGWRRRDPKDNEQFF. The full variable domain, with the rest looked up from reference TRBV5-1 and TRBJ2-1, is KAGVTQTPRYLIKTRGQQVTLSCSPISGHRSVSWYQQTPGQGLQFLFEYFSETQRNKGNFPGRFSGRQFSNSRSEMNVSTLELGDSALYLCASSLGWRRRDPKDNEQFFGPGTRLTVL.